The clone carrying this T cell receptor beta chain was picked up many times. Its specificity is unknown. TCR beta CDR3 regions were amplified from RNA transcripts. Amplification began with first-round RT-PCR using HTBI primers, then second-round multiplex PCR was performed. TCRdb used MiXCR to reprocess the multiplex PCR reads, holding one entry per CDR3 protein. The sample consists of 500,000 to 700,000 distinct CDR3 sequences, 22% of them appearing once. This entry belongs to a study of Graves' ophthalmopathy and Graves' hyperthyroidism. Overall study context: There was a collection of peripheral blood at initial diagnosis, before any treatment. Study results and caveats: Cross-validated, the 13-signature model showed 87.88%/81.08% sensitivity/specificity, and 80%/75% in the test set. The model's prediction of ophthalmopathy progression had approximately 71% sensitivity and roughly 72% specificity.

V was cut by 11 bases and J by 0 bases, with 11 bases left in between. Germline V gene lookup returns CDR1 SNHLY and CDR2 FYNNEI. The CDR3 extends over 13 amino acids. Hyperthyroidism is called stable when no ophthalmopathy develops within 18 months of follow-up. The receptor was derived from a young woman with stable Graves' hyperthyroidism. Some clones in this sample may be carry-over from other donors' samples. Source material: peripheral blood. The chain has TRBV2 and TRBJ2-4; D is uncertain. CDR3 sequence (DNA): TGTGCCGGCTACTCGTTAGCCAAAAACATTCAGTACTTC. Protein: CAGYSLAKNIQYF.